The following is a T cell receptor (beta chain) sequence with its context. Its antigen is unknown. Per-nucleotide qualities are absent, and no much larger clonotype sits a single base away. The data derive from a study of Graves' ophthalmopathy and Graves' hyperthyroidism listed by TCRdb under 2018. The study in broad terms: A patient counted as having stable hyperthyroidism if there was no progression to ophthalmopathy within 18 months of follow-up. TCR beta repertoire signatures were used to distinguish Graves' ophthalmopathy from Graves' hyperthyroidism and to predict progression to ophthalmopathy. In total, some 140 blood samples were TCR-sequenced: approximately 42 ophthalmopathy, 80 or so hyperthyroidism and some 17 hyperthyroidism-to-ophthalmopathy patients. A discovery set of 90 to 100 patients (more than 40 ophthalmopathy, just over 55 stable hyperthyroidism) was enrolled to explore V-J signatures distinguishing ophthalmopathy from hyperthyroidism. An independent validation cohort was composed of fewer than 20 hyperthyroidism patients and more than 15 patients who later progressed from hyperthyroidism to ophthalmopathy. In roughly six hyperthyroidism patients, T-cell repertoires of thyroid tissue and blood were compared. Following sampling, methimazole starting at 30 mg daily was administered to hyperthyroidism patients, and high-dose intravenous methylprednisolone was administered to ophthalmopathy patients.

TCR beta CDR3 regions were amplified from RNA transcripts for repertoire sequencing. The first round was an RT-PCR using HTBI primers with the Qiagen OneStep RT-PCR kit, and this first round was followed by a second-round multiplex PCR, then size selection and purification. Libraries were sequenced on an Illumina HiSeq2000 using paired-end 100 bp reads. As for how the authors treated the data: Reads were processed with SOAPnuke, discarding reads with adapters, uncalled bases, mean Phred below 15, or no exact constant-primer or identifier match. COPE v1.2.5 was used to merge the high-quality paired reads. Each unique nucleotide sequence was treated as a clonotype, and MiTCR v1.1 was used to align the clonotypes to the IMGT TRB V, D and J references. The analysis was limited to V-J combinations with a frequency above 0.0001, which together covered 99.2% of repertoires. For each V-J combination, a TCR clonal expansion and chaos score was defined as the ratio of F50 clonal expansion to chaos observed in the TCRdist matrix. Welch's t-statistics and random forest were used to reduce features to about a dozen V-J combinations, which were fed into a naive Bayes classifier. The similarity between thyroid and blood repertoires was quantified using the Morisita-Horn index. TCRdb reprocessing: public reads trimmed at Q25 with fastp, clones called with MiXCR, in-frame beta chains kept. Identical CDR3 proteins give one entry, which carries the most common genes and DNA. V and J calls and clone size were set by TCRdb, not the authors. The sample table shows about 590,000 distinct CDR3 sequences, and 35% to 45% are seen once. Of the sample, about 4.1% is held by the ten largest clones.

What the work shows at the level of the full study, not this receptor alone: The 13-signature model separated ophthalmopathy from stable hyperthyroidism with roughly 89% sensitivity and around 81% specificity in cross-validation, and 80%/75% in the test set. In validation, the model predicted ophthalmopathy progression with less than 71% sensitivity and about 73% specificity; eleven to twelve predicted patients were CT-confirmed with GO in a median of around 6 months. Sample size was not statistically predetermined, and group allocation was not concealed from the investigators. Among expanded thyroid clonotypes with frequency above 0.001, most also showed up in blood, which suggests that blood repertoires may reflect the thyroid immune response.

The germline V gene supplies CDR1 SQVTM and CDR2 ANQGSEA. V is reduced by 3 bases and J by 0 bases, leaving a spacing of 8 bases between them. The CDR3 has 13 amino acids, counting the end cysteine and phenylalanine. The sequence is cut down to CDR3 DNA, 39 bases in frame from base 1. Hyperthyroidism patients were newly diagnosed, with disease duration under 2 months, and aged 18 to 65 years. Patients with other autoimmune diseases, uncontrolled infections, pregnancy or lactation were excluded. Clinical symptoms, serum thyroxine, TRAb, thyroid ultrasound and orbital computed tomography formed the basis of the diagnosis. Total RNA was extracted using Trizol reagent, and RNA quality was checked on an Agilent 2100 Bioanalyzer.

Sequencing input: peripheral blood or thyroid tissue (not recorded which). This receptor chain uses TRBV29-1 and TRBJ1-2, with the D segment identity uncertain. The clonotype originates from an adult man with Graves' hyperthyroidism. The bases read TGCAGCGTTGATGAGGGAGCTAACTATGGCTACACCTTC. This yields the protein CSVDEGANYGYTF.